The rows below give T cell receptor beta chains drawn from one sample of a study of blood T cell repertoires in COVID-19. The table came from immunoSEQ multiplex PCR; TCRdb's copy has only in-frame clones and leaves some out. This table holds 30,000 to 35,000 clones, about nine tenths found once. What was sequenced was peripheral blood. Receptors were obtained from a man aged 60 to 69 with active COVID-19. The CDR3 runs from the conserved cysteine through the conserved F or W. The D gene is left open where the match is weak. Expanded clones get a size class; other rows say once, few or many, or leave the size out.

CDR3 length	D gene	V gene	J gene	clone size	CDR3 protein	CDR3 DNA
16	.	TRBV4-2	TRBJ2-2	.	CASSQAVILNTGELFF	TGTGCCAGCAGCCAAGCGGTTATTCTGAACACCGGGGAGCTGTTTTTT
13	TRBD1	TRBV30	TRBJ1-5	.	CAWGGQQNQPQHF	TGTGCCTGGGGGGGACAGCAAAATCAGCCCCAGCATTTT
15	.	TRBV11-2	TRBJ2-5	.	CASSGLRAEGETQYF	TGTGCCAGCAGTGGGTTAAGGGCCGAGGGAGAGACCCAGTACTTC
15	.	TRBV5-4	TRBJ1-5	.	CASSLAGGSNQPQHF	TGTGCCAGCAGCTTGGCCGGAGGAAGCAATCAGCCCCAGCATTTT
14	TRBD1	TRBV18	TRBJ1-2	.	CASSPRGLDYGYTF	TGTGCCAGCTCACCAAGGGGGCTCGACTATGGCTACACCTTC
15	.	TRBV6-6	TRBJ1-1	.	CASSLALAGNSEAFF	TGTGCCAGCAGTTTGGCCCTTGCAGGGAACAGTGAAGCTTTCTTT
14	TRBD1	TRBV5-1	TRBJ2-1	once	CASSLGQGYNEQFF	TGCGCCAGCAGCTTGGGACAGGGGTACAATGAGCAGTTCTTC
15	.	TRBV19	TRBJ2-5	.	CASSPTDRWDETQYF	TGTGCCAGTAGCCCCACCGACAGGTGGGATGAGACCCAGTACTTC
15	TRBD1	TRBV6-5	TRBJ2-7	.	CASSPAGTGIYEQYF	TGTGCCAGCAGTCCCGCCGGGACAGGGATCTACGAGCAGTACTTC
15	.	TRBV6-5	TRBJ1-6	.	CASRQDGLYNSPLHF	TGTGCCAGCAGACAGGACGGATTATATAATTCACCCCTCCACTTT
16	.	TRBV10-3	TRBJ2-7	.	CAISEPGTSATYEQYF	TGTGCCATCAGTGAGCCCGGGACATCCGCCACCTACGAGCAGTACTTC
15	TRBD1	TRBV6-5	TRBJ2-1	.	CASSLDRETYNEQFF	TGTGCCAGCAGTCTCGACAGGGAGACCTACAATGAGCAGTTCTTC
15	.	TRBV7-3	TRBJ2-7	.	CASSPDSGSSYEQYF	TGTGCCAGCAGTCCCGACTCGGGGAGCTCCTACGAGCAGTACTTC
16	TRBD1	TRBV7-2	TRBJ2-2	.	CASSKSGTGLTGELFF	TGTGCCAGCAGTAAATCCGGGACAGGGCTCACCGGGGAGCTGTTTTTT
16	.	TRBV7-9	TRBJ1-3	.	CASSPGRGASGNTIYF	TGTGCCAGCAGCCCCGGGAGGGGTGCCTCTGGAAACACCATATATTTT
16	TRBD1	TRBV6-4	TRBJ1-1	.	CASIVWRGHENTEAFF	TGTGCCAGCATCGTCTGGAGGGGGCACGAGAACACTGAAGCTTTCTTT
13	.	TRBV7-8	TRBJ2-7	.	CASSLGLAYEQYF	TGTGCCAGCAGCTTAGGACTAGCCTACGAGCAGTACTTC
15	.	TRBV5-4	TRBJ2-6	.	CASSSTGSGANVLTF	TGTGCCAGCAGCTCCACGGGGTCTGGGGCCAACGTCCTGACTTTC
15	.	TRBV6-2/TRBV6-3	TRBJ1-1	few	CASSRGGAMNTEAFF	TGTGCCAGCAGCCGCGGGGGGGCGATGAACACTGAAGCTTTCTTT
13	TRBD2	TRBV6-8	TRBJ2-7	once	CAPTGGRRYEQYF	TGTGCCCCCACGGGGGGGCGTAGATACGAGCAGTACTTC
11	.	TRBV4-1	TRBJ2-7	medium-sized	CASSQDVKQYF	TGCGCCAGCAGCCAAGATGTAAAACAGTACTTC
17	TRBD2	TRBV5-1	TRBJ2-2	.	CASSLGLAGGNTGELFF	TGCGCCAGCAGCTTGGGCCTAGCGGGGGGTAACACCGGGGAGCTGTTTTTT
16	.	TRBV5-1	TRBJ2-3	.	CASSLQRDSSTDTQYF	TGCGCCAGCAGCCTCCAACGGGACTCTAGCACAGATACGCAGTATTTT
15	TRBD2	TRBV7-3	TRBJ2-1	few	CASSLGTSVMSEQFF	TGTGCCAGCAGCTTAGGGACTAGCGTTATGAGTGAGCAGTTCTTC
14	.	TRBV7-2	TRBJ2-5	.	CASSPGTGEKTQYF	TGTGCCAGCAGCCCCGGGACGGGGGAAAAGACCCAGTACTTC
16	TRBD1	TRBV6-6	TRBJ2-7	.	CASSYTGQGAGNEQYF	TGTGCCAGCAGTTACACGGGACAGGGGGCCGGGAACGAGCAGTACTTC
15	.	TRBV9	TRBJ2-7	.	CASSQTGLTSYEQYF	TGTGCCAGCAGCCAAACCGGACTCACCTCCTACGAGCAGTACTTC
16	TRBD2	TRBV7-2	TRBJ2-5	.	CASSFPLAGRQETQYF	TGTGCCAGCAGCTTCCCACTAGCGGGGCGCCAAGAGACCCAGTACTTC
11	.	TRBV7-2	TRBJ2-5	.	CASSSQETQYF	TGTGCCAGCAGCTCTCAAGAGACCCAGTACTTC
18	.	TRBV5-6	TRBJ2-2	.	CASSWGLEEWGFAGELFF	TGTGCCAGCAGCTGGGGGCTGGAGGAATGGGGTTTTGCCGGGGAGCTGTTTTTT
14	TRBD1	TRBV6-5	TRBJ1-5	few	CASGRTGANQPQHF	TGTGCCAGCGGTCGGACAGGGGCTAATCAGCCCCAGCATTTT
16	.	TRBV6-2/TRBV6-3	TRBJ2-5	.	CASSDLRRREQETQYF	TGTGCCAGCAGCGATCTCCGGAGGCGTGAACAAGAGACCCAGTACTTC
11	.	TRBV24-1	TRBJ2-3	.	CATGDMNTQYF	TGTGCCACCGGGGACATGAATACGCAGTATTTT
17	TRBD1	TRBV7-8	TRBJ1-5	.	CASSLAGDRGMNQPQHF	TGTGCCAGCAGCTTAGCCGGGGACAGGGGGATGAATCAGCCCCAGCATTTT
17	TRBD1	TRBV10-3	TRBJ1-1	.	CAISETGAVGQNTEAFF	TGTGCCATCAGTGAGACAGGGGCGGTTGGACAGAACACTGAAGCTTTCTTT
12	TRBD2	TRBV12-3/TRBV12-4	TRBJ2-1	.	CASSQWEGEQFF	TGTGCCAGCAGCCAATGGGAGGGAGAGCAGTTCTTC
13	TRBD1	TRBV29-1	TRBJ2-7	once	CSAIGTGENEQYF	TGCAGCGCCATCGGGACAGGGGAAAACGAGCAGTACTTC
15	.	TRBV7-3	TRBJ2-1	once	CASSLADSGYNEQFF	TGTGCCAGCAGCTTAGCGGACAGCGGCTACAATGAGCAGTTCTTC
13	.	TRBV30	TRBJ1-6	.	CAWSVAGNSPLHF	TGTGCCTGGAGTGTGGCGGGGAATTCACCCCTCCACTTT
13	.	TRBV19	TRBJ1-1	.	CASSPTVATEAFF	TGTGCCAGTAGTCCGACAGTTGCCACTGAAGCTTTCTTT
12	.	TRBV9	TRBJ1-2	.	CASSEQGNGYTF	TGTGCCAGCAGCGAACAGGGAAATGGCTACACCTTC
17	.	TRBV4-3	TRBJ1-3	hyperexpanded	CASSQRWGGRPGNTIYF	TGCGCCAGCAGCCAGCGATGGGGGGGGCGACCTGGAAACACCATATATTTT
17	TRBD2	TRBV11-2	TRBJ2-1	.	CASSLDLVAGAPNEQFF	TGTGCCAGCAGCTTAGATCTGGTAGCGGGGGCCCCCAATGAGCAGTTCTTC
15	.	TRBV5-1	TRBJ2-5	.	CASSLAVGQLETQYF	TGCGCCAGCAGCTTGGCCGTTGGGCAGTTAGAGACCCAGTACTTC
16	TRBD1	TRBV7-8	TRBJ1-3	.	CASSLPTGSFGNTIYF	TGTGCCAGCAGCTTACCGACAGGGAGTTTTGGAAACACCATATATTTT
14	TRBD2	TRBV6-6	TRBJ2-3	.	CASIPQRGRDTQYF	TGTGCCAGCATCCCCCAGCGGGGGAGGGATACGCAGTATTTT
19	TRBD2	TRBV7-2	TRBJ2-3	few	CASSLELAGEIGSTDTQYF	TGTGCCAGCAGCTTAGAACTAGCGGGAGAAATCGGAAGCACAGATACGCAGTATTTT
13	.	TRBV19	TRBJ2-1	.	CASSTGTYNEQFF	TGTGCCAGTAGTACGGGGACTTACAATGAGCAGTTCTTC
17	TRBD2	TRBV19	TRBJ2-1	once	CASSTPGLAGGGHEQFF	TGTGCCAGTAGTACCCCCGGACTAGCGGGAGGTGGCCATGAGCAGTTCTTC
16	TRBD2	TRBV4-3	TRBJ2-7	once	CASSRNAGTSAYEQYF	TGCGCCAGCAGCCGGAACGCCGGGACTAGCGCCTACGAGCAGTACTTC
15	TRBD1	TRBV5-1	TRBJ2-7	.	CASSPGGQGIHEQYF	TGCGCCAGCAGCCCTGGGGGACAGGGAATCCACGAGCAGTACTTC
15	TRBD2	TRBV7-9	TRBJ2-1	.	CASSFPAGVYNEQFF	TGTGCCAGCAGCTTCCCTGCGGGGGTCTACAATGAGCAGTTCTTC
13	.	TRBV5-1	TRBJ1-1	.	CASSLGDQGEAFF	TGCGCCAGCAGCTTGGGGGATCAGGGTGAGGCTTTCTTT
17	TRBD2	TRBV2	TRBJ2-2	medium-sized	CASTETGAGGGTGELFF	TGTGCCAGCACCGAGACGGGAGCGGGAGGGGGCACCGGGGAGCTGTTTTTT